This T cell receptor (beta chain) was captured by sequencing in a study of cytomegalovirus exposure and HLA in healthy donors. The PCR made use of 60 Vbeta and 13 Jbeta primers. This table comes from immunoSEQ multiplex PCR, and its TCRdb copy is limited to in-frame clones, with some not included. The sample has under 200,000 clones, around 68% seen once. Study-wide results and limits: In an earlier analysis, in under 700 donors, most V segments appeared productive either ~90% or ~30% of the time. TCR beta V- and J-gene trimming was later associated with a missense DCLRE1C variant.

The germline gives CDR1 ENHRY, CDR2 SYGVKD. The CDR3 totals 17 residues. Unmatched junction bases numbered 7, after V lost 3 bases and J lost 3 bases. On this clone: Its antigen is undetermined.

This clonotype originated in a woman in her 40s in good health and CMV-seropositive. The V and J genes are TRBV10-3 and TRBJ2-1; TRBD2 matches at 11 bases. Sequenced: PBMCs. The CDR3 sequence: CAISDAYGLAGYNEQFF. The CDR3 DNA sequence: TGTGCCATCAGTGACGCTTACGGACTAGCGGGCTACAATGAGCAGTTCTTC.